Described below is a single T cell receptor (beta chain) sequence and its context. The data were obtained in a study of blood T cell repertoires in COVID-19. Generated by immunoSEQ multiplex PCR, the TCRdb table keeps only in-frame clones and is missing some. Seen here are approximately 190,000 clones, approximately 90% observed once, and the top ten hold 0.53%. The CDR3 consists of 14 residues. The V gene's germline CDR1 is SGHTA and CDR2 FQGTGA. Unmatched junction bases numbered 9, after V lost 5 bases and J lost 8 bases. V usage is TRBV7-3 and J usage is TRBJ2-1, with 7 bases aligning to TRBD2. This sequence was found in a middle-aged man with acute or convalescent COVID-19. The sequencing input was peripheral blood. This CDR3 is CASSGEGGRYEQFF. The DNA for the CDR3 is TGTGCCAGCAGCGGGGAGGGAGGGAGGTATGAGCAGTTCTTC.